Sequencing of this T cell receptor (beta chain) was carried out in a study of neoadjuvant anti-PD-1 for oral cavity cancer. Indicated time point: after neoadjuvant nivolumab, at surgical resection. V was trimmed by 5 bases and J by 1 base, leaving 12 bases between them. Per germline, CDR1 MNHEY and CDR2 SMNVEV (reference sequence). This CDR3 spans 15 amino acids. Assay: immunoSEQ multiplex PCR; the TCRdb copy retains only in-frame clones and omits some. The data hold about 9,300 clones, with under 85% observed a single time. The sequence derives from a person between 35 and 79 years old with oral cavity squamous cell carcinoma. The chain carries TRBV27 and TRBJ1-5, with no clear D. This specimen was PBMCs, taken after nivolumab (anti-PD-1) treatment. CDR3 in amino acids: CASSLLGSSNQPQHF. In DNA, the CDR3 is TGTGCCAGCAGTCTTTTGGGTTCGAGCAATCAGCCCCAGCATTTT.